This TCR beta chain was identified in a study of T cell responses to AZD1222 COVID-19 vaccine. V lost 0 bases, J lost 5 bases, and 23 bases lay in between. Germline CDR1 LGHDT, CDR2 YNNKEL (reference sequence). The CDR3 length is 19 residues. Study observations and caveats: Seropositivity was recorded at baseline in only 6 or 7 AZD1222 recipients. The sample set comprised mostly white British donors with more females, and clonal diversity was possibly underestimated.

Produced via immunoSEQ multiplex PCR; TCRdb's table is partial and in-frame only. The sample comprises some 84,000 clones, over 75% of which are singletons, and around 17% rests with the top ten. Note on this clone: The antigen remains undetermined.

The sample was peripheral blood, taken on day 0 of AZD1222 vaccination. This TCR was sampled from an adult in good health. The rearrangement joins TRBV3-1 (or the pseudogene TRBV3-2) to TRBJ2-1; D could derive from TRBD1 or TRBD2 (5 bases each). CDR3 bases: TGTGCCAGCAGCCAAGACGTGACTAAGAGAGGCCCCAGGGACAATGAGCAGTTCTTC. Translation: CASSQDVTKRGPRDNEQFF.